This TCR beta chain was profiled in a study of Ad26.COV2.S vaccination and SARS-CoV-2 variants. In the study overall: Intramuscularly, Ad26.COV2.S was given either once or twice, 56 days apart. General study points: Total T cell responses may have been underestimated by the TCR breadth and depth analyses.

The ends lost 6 bases at V and 1 base at J; junction bases unmatched: 5. Per germline, CDR1 SQVTM and CDR2 ANQGSEA. The CDR3 has 15 amino acids. Clones were sequenced by immunoSEQ multiplex PCR, and TCRdb holds only the in-frame ones, with some missing. The table lists hundreds of thousands of clones, roughly 89% of them singletons. Treatment indicated: about 20 received Ad26.COV2.S at low or high dose, single or two shots; 5 received placebo; per-sample allocation not given. Sampling was performed 63 days after the first vaccine or placebo injection. Boston supplied an adult donor aged 18-55 years. Wuhan-strain SARS-CoV-2 spike was expressed by the Ad26 vector that made up the vaccine. About this clone: Its matching antigen is unknown.

The material sequenced was peripheral blood, taken in a trial of Ad26.COV2.S vaccine versus placebo. This TCR was recovered from a person aged 18 to 59 who received the Ad26.COV2.S COVID-19 vaccine or a placebo. V is TRBV29-1 and J is TRBJ2-6; 8 bases are shared with TRBD1. The CDR3 DNA sequence: TGCAGCGTCCTCCGACAGGGGTCTGGGGCCAACGTCCTGACTTTC. Translation: CSVLRQGSGANVLTF.